The TCR beta chain described here comes from a study of metastatic and nonmetastatic thyroid tumors (TCRdb year 2020). As for the study more broadly: The researchers compared repertoires between peripheral blood samples and tumor or nodule tissue samples from patients with malignant or benign thyroid disease.

According to the germline V gene, CDR1 reads MNHGY and CDR2 reads SVAAGI. The germline V and J ends show losses of 10 bases and 13 bases respectively, and no gene match explains 16 bases of the junction. The cysteine opens and the phenylalanine closes a CDR3 of 13 amino acids. Only the CDR3 portion is preserved as DNA: 39 bases, with reading frame beginning at the first base. The library was built by means of PCR. The reads were generated on an Illumina HiSeq 4000. High-throughput sequencing was used to profile the TCR beta-chain CDR3 region of each patient. In the original analysis: The researchers built a classifier to tell apart papillary thyroid cancer patients with distant metastasis, based on CDR3 differences among clinicopathological groups. To measure repertoire diversity the researchers used the Shannon index, while the Morisita-Horn index served to gauge how similar the tumor and blood repertoires were. In-frame beta chains were kept once TCRdb had trimmed the public reads at Q25 with fastp and called clones with MiXCR. The V and J calls were determined by TCRdb, not by the authors. The sample has some 55,000 clones on record, under 30% of them singletons. Of the sample, about a sixth falls within the top ten clones.

Before undergoing thyroid surgery, none of the patients had been given any kind of treatment. Using T-cell receptor beta sequencing, the study looked back at clinical samples from patients collected from the early 2010s to the late 2010s. As concerns this clone: Its antigen is currently not known. No base qualities exist here, and no much larger clone lies one base off it.

What the research found in general, with its limitations: In both blood and tumor samples, TCR beta diversity was reported to be significantly higher in malignant tumors than in benign nodules.

The sequence came from a female donor with papillary thyroid cancer or a benign thyroid nodule (not recorded which). Some clones in this sample may be carry-over from other donors' samples. Sequenced: blood. The V and J genes are TRBV6-9 and TRBJ2-4, with TRBD2 identical over 7 junction bases. The nucleotide sequence reads TGTGCCACCAATTCACGAGCGGGGAGCTCCCAGTACTTC. This gives the protein CATNSRAGSSQYF.